This T cell receptor beta chain derives from a study of blood T cell repertoires in COVID-19. Authors' analysis steps: Quantification of nucleated cells was approximated via reference gene primer amplification. The data were produced by immunoSEQ multiplex PCR, yet TCRdb's version contains in-frame clones alone and is incomplete. Clone size and the V and J calls come from that table; the DNA yielded D and trimming. Of approximately 50,000 clones in the sample, more than 90% are singletons; the top ten hold roughly 6%. The CDR3 contains 15 residues. V shed 6 bases, J shed 7 bases, and the junction held 13 bases outside the gene matches. Germline values: CDR1 MNHEY, CDR2 SVGAGI.

The chain carries TRBV6-5 and TRBJ1-1, with 8 bases fitting TRBD1. Sequencing input: peripheral blood. The sequence was obtained from a man aged 50-59 years with active COVID-19. CDR3 sequence: CASRKLDRVVGEAFF. The CDR3 nucleotides read TGTGCCAGCAGGAAGCTGGACAGGGTAGTTGGTGAAGCTTTCTTT.